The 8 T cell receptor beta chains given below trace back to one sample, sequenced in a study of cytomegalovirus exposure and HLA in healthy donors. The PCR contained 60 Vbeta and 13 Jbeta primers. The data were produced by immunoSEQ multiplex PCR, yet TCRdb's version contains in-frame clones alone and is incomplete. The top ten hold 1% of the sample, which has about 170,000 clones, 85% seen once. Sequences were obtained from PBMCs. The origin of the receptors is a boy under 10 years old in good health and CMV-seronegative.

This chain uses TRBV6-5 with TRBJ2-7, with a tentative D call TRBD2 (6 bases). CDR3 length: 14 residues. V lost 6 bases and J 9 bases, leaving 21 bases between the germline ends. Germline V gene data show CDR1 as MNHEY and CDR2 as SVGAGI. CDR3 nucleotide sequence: TGTGCCAGCAGCCGAGAGCGGGTCCCAGCCCGGCAGTACTTC. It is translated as CASSRERVPARQYF.

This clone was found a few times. The CDR3 is CAWSGGTDLSNTGELFF. The CDR3 DNA follows: TGTGCCTGGAGTGGGGGGACAGATCTTTCGAACACCGGGGAGCTGTTTTTT. The chain recombines TRBV30 with TRBJ2-2; 7 positions match TRBD1. With V trimmed by 1 base and J by 0 bases, 8 bases remained unmatched. Per the germline V gene, CDR1 is GTSNPN and CDR2 is SVGIG (reference sequence). The CDR3 extends over 17 amino acids.

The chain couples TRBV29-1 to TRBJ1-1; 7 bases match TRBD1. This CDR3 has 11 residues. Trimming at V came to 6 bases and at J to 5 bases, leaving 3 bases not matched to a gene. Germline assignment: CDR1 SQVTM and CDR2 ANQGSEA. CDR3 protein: CSVNRGTEAFF. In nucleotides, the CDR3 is TGCAGCGTAAACAGGGGAACTGAAGCTTTCTTT. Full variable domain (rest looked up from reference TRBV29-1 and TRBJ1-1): SAVISQKPSRDICQRGTSLTIQCQVDSQVTMMFWYRQQPGQSLTLIATANQGSEATYESGFVIDKFPISRPNLTFSTLTVSNMSPEDSSIYLCSVNRGTEAFFGQGTRLTVV.

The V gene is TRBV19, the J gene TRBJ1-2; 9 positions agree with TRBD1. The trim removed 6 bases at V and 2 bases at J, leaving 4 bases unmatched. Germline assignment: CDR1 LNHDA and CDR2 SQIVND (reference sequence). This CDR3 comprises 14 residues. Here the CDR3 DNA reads TGTGCCAGTAGCACAGGGGGCAAAAACTATGGCTACACCTTC. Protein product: CASSTGGKNYGYTF.

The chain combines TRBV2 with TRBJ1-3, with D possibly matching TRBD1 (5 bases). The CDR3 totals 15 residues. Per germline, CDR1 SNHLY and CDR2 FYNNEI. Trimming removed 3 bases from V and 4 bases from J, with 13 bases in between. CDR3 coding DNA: TGTGCCAGCAGTGAGGCAGGGCCAGGCGGAAACACCATATATTTT. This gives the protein CASSEAGPGGNTIYF.

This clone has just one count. The CDR3 protein is CASSPGGTGGNEQFF. CDR3 DNA: TGTGCCAGCAGCCCGGGTGGGACAGGGGGTAATGAGCAGTTCTTC. The chain recombines TRBV5-4 with TRBJ2-1; 11 nucleotides agree with TRBD1. CDR1 and CDR2 (germline): SGHNT, YYREEE (reference sequence). The CDR3 length is 15 residues. V was clipped by 4 bases and J by 7 bases; unmatched bases: 7. Variable domain in full (rest from reference TRBV5-4 and TRBJ2-1): ETGVTQSPTHLIKTRGQQVTLRCSSQSGHNTVSWYQQALGQGPQFIFQYYREEENGRGNFPPRFSGLQFPNYSSELNVNALELDDSALYLCASSPGGTGGNEQFFGPGTRLTVL.

The CDR3: CASRDIGYEQYF. Written as DNA, the CDR3 is TGTGCCAGCCGGGATATCGGCTACGAGCAGTACTTC. The chain joins TRBV6-1 to TRBJ2-7, with a tentative D call TRBD2 (5 bases). V was pared by 8 bases and J by 3 bases, with 11 bases between. The CDR3 has 12 amino acids. CDR1 MNHNS and CDR2 SASEGT come from the germline V gene.

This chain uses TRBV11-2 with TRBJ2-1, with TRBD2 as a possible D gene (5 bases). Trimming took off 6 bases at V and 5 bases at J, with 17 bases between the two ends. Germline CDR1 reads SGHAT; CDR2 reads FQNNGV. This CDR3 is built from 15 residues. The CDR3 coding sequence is TGTGCCAGCAGATCGAGCTTCCGGGGAGACAATGAGCAGTTCTTC. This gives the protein CASRSSFRGDNEQFF.